This paragraph covers one T cell receptor (beta chain) sequence. No antigen is known for it. Time point in this sample: week 23, last vaccination. Doses comprised 300 ug of mutant IDH1 20-mer peptide each, plus topical imiquimod. Assay: immunoSEQ multiplex PCR; the TCRdb copy retains only in-frame clones and omits some. The sample has some 42,000 clones; roughly 80% are singletons. This sample is drawn from a study of a mutant IDH1 vaccine in newly diagnosed glioma. Study conclusions and caveats: The authors found pseudoprogression apparently unrelated to changes in top peripheral T cell clonotypes.

CDR3 size: 16 residues. Germline assignment: CDR1 SGDLS and CDR2 YYNGEE. Germline trimming cut 1 base from V and 5 bases from J; bases unmatched to any gene: 10. The sequence was obtained from a man aged 50-59 years with glioma. J is TRBJ1-1 and V is TRBV9; TRBD1 matches 8 bases. Specimen: PBMCs, collected from a glioma patient whose treatment included an IDH1 peptide vaccine. The CDR3 DNA sequence: TGTGCCAGCAGCGTATTGGGAGGACAGGGCGGAACTGAAGCTTTCTTT. Translated, it gives CASSVLGGQGGTEAFF. Based on the CDR3 plus reference TRBV9 and TRBJ1-1, the full variable domain is DSGVTQTPKHLITATGQRVTLRCSPRSGDLSVYWYQQSLDQGLQFLIQYYNGEERAKGNILERFSAQQFPDLHSELNLSSLELGDSALYFCASSVLGGQGGTEAFFGQGTRLTVV.